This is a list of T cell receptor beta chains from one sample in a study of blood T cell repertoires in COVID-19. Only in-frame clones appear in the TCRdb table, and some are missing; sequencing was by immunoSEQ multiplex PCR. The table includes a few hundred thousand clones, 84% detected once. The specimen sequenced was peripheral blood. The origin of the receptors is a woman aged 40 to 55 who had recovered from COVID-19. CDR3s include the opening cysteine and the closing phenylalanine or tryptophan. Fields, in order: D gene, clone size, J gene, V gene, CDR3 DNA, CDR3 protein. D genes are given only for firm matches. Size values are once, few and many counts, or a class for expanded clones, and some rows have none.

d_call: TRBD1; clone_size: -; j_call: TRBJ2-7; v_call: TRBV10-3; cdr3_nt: TGTGCCATCAGTAAAATATCCGACAGGGGATCCTACGAGCAGTACTTC; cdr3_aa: CAISKISDRGSYEQYF
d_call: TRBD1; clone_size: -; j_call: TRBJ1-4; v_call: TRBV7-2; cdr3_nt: TGTGCCAGCAGGAAGGAGGGACAGGGATCCGAAAAACTGTTTTTT; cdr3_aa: CASRKEGQGSEKLFF
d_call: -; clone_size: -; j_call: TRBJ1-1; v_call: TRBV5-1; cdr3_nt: TGCGCCAGCAGCCGACAGAGTATGAACACTGAAGCTTTCTTT; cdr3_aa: CASSRQSMNTEAFF
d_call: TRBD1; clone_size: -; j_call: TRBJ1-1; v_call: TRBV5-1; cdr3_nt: TGCGCCAGCAGTCCTGGACAGGGGACCACTGAAGCTTTCTTT; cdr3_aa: CASSPGQGTTEAFF
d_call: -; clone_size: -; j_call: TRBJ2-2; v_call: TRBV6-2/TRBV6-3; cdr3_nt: TGTGCCAGCAGTGCAGGGGTCACCGGGGAGCTGTTTTTT; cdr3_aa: CASSAGVTGELFF
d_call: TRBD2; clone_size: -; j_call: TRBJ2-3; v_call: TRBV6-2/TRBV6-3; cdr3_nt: TGTGCCAGCAGTGCTACCCTAGCGGGGGGAACAGATACGCAGTATTTT; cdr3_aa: CASSATLAGGTDTQYF
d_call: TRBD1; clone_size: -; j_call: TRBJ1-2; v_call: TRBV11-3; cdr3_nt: TGTGCCAGCAGCAGCGCAGGGGGATATGGCTACACCTTC; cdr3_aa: CASSSAGGYGYTF
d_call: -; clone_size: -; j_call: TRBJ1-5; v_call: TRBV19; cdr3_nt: TGTGCCAGTATAAGCAGGGAGGATCAGCCCCAGCATTTT; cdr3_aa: CASISREDQPQHF
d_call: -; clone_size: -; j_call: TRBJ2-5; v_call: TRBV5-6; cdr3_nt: TGTGCCAGCAGCTTGAATATGGAGACCCAGTACTTC; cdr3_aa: CASSLNMETQYF
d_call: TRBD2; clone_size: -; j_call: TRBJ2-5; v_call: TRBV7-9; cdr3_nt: TGTGCCAGCAGCTTTGGGACTAGCGGGGGGGCAAAAGAGACCCAGTACTTC; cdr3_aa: CASSFGTSGGAKETQYF
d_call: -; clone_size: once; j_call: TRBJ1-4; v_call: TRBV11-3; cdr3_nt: TGTGCCAGCAGCTTCTCCGGGAACCTTGGTGAAAAACTGTTTTTT; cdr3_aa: CASSFSGNLGEKLFF
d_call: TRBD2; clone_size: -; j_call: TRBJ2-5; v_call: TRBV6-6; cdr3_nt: TGTGCCAGCAGCCTCAACCCACCCTTGCAATTAACTAGCGGGCAAGAGACCCAGTACTTC; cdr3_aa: CASSLNPPLQLTSGQETQYF
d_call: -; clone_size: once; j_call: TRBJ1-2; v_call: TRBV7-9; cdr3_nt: TGTGCCAGCGGCGTGTCAGGGGTAAACTATGGCTACACCTTC; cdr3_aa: CASGVSGVNYGYTF
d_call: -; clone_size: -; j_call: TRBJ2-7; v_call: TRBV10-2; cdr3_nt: TGCGCCAGCAGTGAGTCGGGGGGCGAGCAGTACTTC; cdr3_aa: CASSESGGEQYF
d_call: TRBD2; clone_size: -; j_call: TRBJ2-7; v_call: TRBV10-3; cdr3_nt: TGTGCCATCAGTGGCTTTGGCGGGGGTTTTAACGAGCAGTACTTC; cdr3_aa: CAISGFGGGFNEQYF
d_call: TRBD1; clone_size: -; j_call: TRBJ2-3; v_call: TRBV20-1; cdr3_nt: TGCAGTGCTAGTCAGACAGGGGTGGGCACAGATACGCAGTATTTT; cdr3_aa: CSASQTGVGTDTQYF
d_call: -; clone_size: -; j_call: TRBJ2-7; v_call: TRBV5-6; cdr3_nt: TGTGCCAGCAGCTTGGGTGGGGCTCCGGACGAGCAGTACTTC; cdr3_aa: CASSLGGAPDEQYF
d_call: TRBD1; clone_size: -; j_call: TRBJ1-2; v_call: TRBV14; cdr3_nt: TGTGCCAGCAGCCTCACGACAGGGGGAATTGGCTACACCTTC; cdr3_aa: CASSLTTGGIGYTF
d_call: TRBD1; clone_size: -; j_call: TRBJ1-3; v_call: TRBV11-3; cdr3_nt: TGTGCCAGCAGCTTAGGACAGGGGGCCTTATCCTCTGGAAACACCATATATTTT; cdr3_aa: CASSLGQGALSSGNTIYF
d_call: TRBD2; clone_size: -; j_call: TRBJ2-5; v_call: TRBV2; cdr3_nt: TGTGCCAGCAGCGGGGGGACCGAGACCCAGTACTTC; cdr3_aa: CASSGGTETQYF
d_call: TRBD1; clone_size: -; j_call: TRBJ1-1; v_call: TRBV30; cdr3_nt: TGTGCCTGGAGTGCCCAAACAGGGGGTACTGAAGCTTTCTTT; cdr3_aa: CAWSAQTGGTEAFF
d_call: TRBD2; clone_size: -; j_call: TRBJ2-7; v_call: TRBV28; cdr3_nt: TGTGCCAGCAGTTTGATTAGCGGGGGGGCCAAATACGAGCAGTACTTC; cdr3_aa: CASSLISGGAKYEQYF
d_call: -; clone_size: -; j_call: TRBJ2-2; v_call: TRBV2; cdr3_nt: TGTGCCAGCAGTATACAGGATACCGGGGAGCTGTTTTTT; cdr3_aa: CASSIQDTGELFF
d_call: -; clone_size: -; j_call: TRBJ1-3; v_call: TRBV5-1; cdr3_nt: TGCGCCAGCAGCTCCAATACCCCCAGCTCTGGAAACACCATATATTTT; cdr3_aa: CASSSNTPSSGNTIYF
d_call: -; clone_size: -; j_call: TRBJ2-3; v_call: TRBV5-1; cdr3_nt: TGCGCCAGCAGCTTACGACCCGAAGGGGTGGCAGATACGCAGTATTTT; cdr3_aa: CASSLRPEGVADTQYF
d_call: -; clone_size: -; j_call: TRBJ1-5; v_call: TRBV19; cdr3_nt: TGTGCCAGTAGTCCAGGTCAGGCACAGCCCCAGCATTTT; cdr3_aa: CASSPGQAQPQHF
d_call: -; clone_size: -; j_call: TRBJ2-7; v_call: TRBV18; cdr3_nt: TGTGCCAGCTCACCCCCGGGTCTTTACGAGCAGTACTTC; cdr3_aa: CASSPPGLYEQYF
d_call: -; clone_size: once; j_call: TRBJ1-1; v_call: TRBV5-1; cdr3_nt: TGCGCCAGCAGCTTGGCAGGGCCCCCAGACACTGAAGCTTTCTTT; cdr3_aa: CASSLAGPPDTEAFF
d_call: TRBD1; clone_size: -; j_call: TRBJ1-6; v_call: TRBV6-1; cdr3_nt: TGTGCCAGCAGTGTAGAATCCGGGACAGGGAATTCACCCCTCCACTTT; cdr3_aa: CASSVESGTGNSPLHF
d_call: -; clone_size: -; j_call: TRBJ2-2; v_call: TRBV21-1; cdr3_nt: TGTGCCAGCAGCCAAAATTTGCTCAGGGTTGGCGGGGAGCTGTTTTTT; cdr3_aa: CASSQNLLRVGGELFF
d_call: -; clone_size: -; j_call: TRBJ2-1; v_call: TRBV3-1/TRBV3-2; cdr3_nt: TGTGCCAGCAGCCTCCCCTGGCCTAGCAATGAGCAGTTCTTC; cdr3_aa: CASSLPWPSNEQFF
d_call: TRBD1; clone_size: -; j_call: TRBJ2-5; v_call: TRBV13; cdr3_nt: TGTGCCACCCTCCTCGGGACAGGGGGAGAAGAGACCCAGTACTTC; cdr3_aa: CATLLGTGGEETQYF
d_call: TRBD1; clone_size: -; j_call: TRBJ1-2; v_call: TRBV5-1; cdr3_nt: TGCGCCAGCAGTTCGGGACAGGCTGAATATGGCTACACCTTC; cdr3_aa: CASSSGQAEYGYTF
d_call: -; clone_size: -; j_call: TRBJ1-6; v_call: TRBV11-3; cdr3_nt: TGTGCCAGCAGCTTTGTTCTTAATTCACCCCTCCACTTT; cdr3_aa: CASSFVLNSPLHF
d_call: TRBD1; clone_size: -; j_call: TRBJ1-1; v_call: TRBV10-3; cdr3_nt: TGTGCCATCAGTGAGTCAGGGGGCGACCCTGAAGCTTTCTTT; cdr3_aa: CAISESGGDPEAFF
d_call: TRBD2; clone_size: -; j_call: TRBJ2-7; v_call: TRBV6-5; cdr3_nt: TGTGCCAGCAGTTACTCGACGGGGGGGGTTCCCTACGAGCAGTACTTC; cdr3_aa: CASSYSTGGVPYEQYF
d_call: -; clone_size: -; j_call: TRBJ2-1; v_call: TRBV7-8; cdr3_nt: TGTGCCAGCAGCACAGGGTGGGGGGGCATCAATGAGCAGTTCTTC; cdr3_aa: CASSTGWGGINEQFF
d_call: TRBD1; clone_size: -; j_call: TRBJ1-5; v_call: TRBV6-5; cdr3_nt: TGTGCCAGCAGTCGACAGGGGAGTAGTCAGCCCCAGCATTTT; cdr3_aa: CASSRQGSSQPQHF
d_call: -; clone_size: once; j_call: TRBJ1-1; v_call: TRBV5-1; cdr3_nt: TGCGCCAGCAGCGCCTCCAGAGGACAGTCTGAAGCTTTCTTT; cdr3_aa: CASSASRGQSEAFF
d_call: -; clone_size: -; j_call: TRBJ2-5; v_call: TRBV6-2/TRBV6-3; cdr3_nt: TGTGCCAGCAGTTATTTCAGGGAAGAGACCCAGTACTTC; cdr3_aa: CASSYFREETQYF
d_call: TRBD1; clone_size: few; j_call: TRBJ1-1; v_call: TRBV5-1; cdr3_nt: TGCGCCAGCAGCTCACTAACAGGGGGCAGTCCAGCTTTCTTT; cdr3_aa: CASSSLTGGSPAFF
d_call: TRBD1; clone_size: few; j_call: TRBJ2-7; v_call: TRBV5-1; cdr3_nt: TGCGCCAGCAGCCCAAAGAGGGACAGCACCTACGAGCAGTACTTC; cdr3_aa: CASSPKRDSTYEQYF
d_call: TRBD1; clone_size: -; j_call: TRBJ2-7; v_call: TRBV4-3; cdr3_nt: TGCGCCAGCAGCCAATTCGGGACAGGTATTTACGAGCAGTACTTC; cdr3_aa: CASSQFGTGIYEQYF
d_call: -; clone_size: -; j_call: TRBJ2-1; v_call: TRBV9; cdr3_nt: TGTGCCAGCAGCGACGACAGAAAGTTATACAATGAGCAGTTCTTC; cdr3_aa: CASSDDRKLYNEQFF
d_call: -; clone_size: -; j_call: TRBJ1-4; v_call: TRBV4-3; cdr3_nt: TGCGCCAGCAGCCAAGGTTATTTTAGCGGGTTAGCTGATAGGGAAAAACTGTTTTTT; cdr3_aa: CASSQGYFSGLADREKLFF
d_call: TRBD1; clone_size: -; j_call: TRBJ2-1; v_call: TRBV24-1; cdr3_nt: TGTGCCACCAGTGATCCGCGGACAGGGTACAATGAGCAGTTCTTC; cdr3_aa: CATSDPRTGYNEQFF
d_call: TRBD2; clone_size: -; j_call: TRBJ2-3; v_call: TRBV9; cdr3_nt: TGTGCCAGCAGCCGGACGGGACTAGCTAGCACAGATACGCAGTATTTT; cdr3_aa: CASSRTGLASTDTQYF
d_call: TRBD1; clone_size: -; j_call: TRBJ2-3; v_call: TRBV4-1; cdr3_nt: TGCGCCAGCAGCCAAGATTTGGGACAGGGAATTCCAGATACGCAGTATTTT; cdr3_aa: CASSQDLGQGIPDTQYF
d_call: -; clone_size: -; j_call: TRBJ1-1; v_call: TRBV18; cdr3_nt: TGTGCCAGCTCACCAACCGTCGGGGTTACTGAAGCTTTCTTT; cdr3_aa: CASSPTVGVTEAFF
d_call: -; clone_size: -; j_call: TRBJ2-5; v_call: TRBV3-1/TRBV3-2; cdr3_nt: TGTGCCAGCAGCCAGTTTTTGACAGCCGGGACCCAGTACTTC; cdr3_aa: CASSQFLTAGTQYF
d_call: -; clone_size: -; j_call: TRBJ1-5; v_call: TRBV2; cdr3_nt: TGTGCCAGCAGTGCCCAACTTAATCAGCCCCAGCATTTT; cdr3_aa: CASSAQLNQPQHF
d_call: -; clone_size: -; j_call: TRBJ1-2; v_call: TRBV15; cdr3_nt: TGTGCCACCAGCAGAGAAGGAGATACTAACTATGGCTACACCTTC; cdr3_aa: CATSREGDTNYGYTF